The clone carrying this TCR beta chain has ten or more counts. Antigen specificity is unknown. This sample is drawn from a study of human T cells and chemical hapten exposure. Overall study: Minor volume differences among pooled libraries chiefly drove per-sample TCR yield variation. Study findings and constraints: No alteration of TCRs above 1 in 1000 frequency was seen with DPC sensitization.

Time point: healthy volunteer bleed at 6 weeks. Total RNA was isolated from unfractionated whole blood. Separate cDNA molecules received unique molecular identifiers, which the library attached to them. In the authors' workflow: A per-sample median of approximately 100,000 TCRs was observed, with a range of roughly 20,000 to 750,000. TCRdb re-called the RACE reads through MiXCR, storing one row per CDR3 protein. For this entry, the V and J calls and clone size follow TCRdb and not the study's own pipeline. The sample lists some 65,000 distinct CDR3 sequences; around 6.1% were seen once. The ends were cut back, 0 bases at V and 4 bases at J, with 13 bases in the middle. Germline CDR1 reads SGDLS; CDR2 reads YYNGEE. This CDR3 spans 15 amino acids.

The chain recombines TRBV9 with TRBJ2-5, with D possibly being TRBD2 (5 bases). This clonotype originated in a female donor in good health. Some clones in this sample may be carry-over from other donors' samples. Sequenced sample: whole blood. This CDR3 is CASSVGETGSETQYF. The CDR3, as DNA: TGTGCCAGCAGCGTAGGGGAGACGGGGTCAGAGACCCAGTACTTC.